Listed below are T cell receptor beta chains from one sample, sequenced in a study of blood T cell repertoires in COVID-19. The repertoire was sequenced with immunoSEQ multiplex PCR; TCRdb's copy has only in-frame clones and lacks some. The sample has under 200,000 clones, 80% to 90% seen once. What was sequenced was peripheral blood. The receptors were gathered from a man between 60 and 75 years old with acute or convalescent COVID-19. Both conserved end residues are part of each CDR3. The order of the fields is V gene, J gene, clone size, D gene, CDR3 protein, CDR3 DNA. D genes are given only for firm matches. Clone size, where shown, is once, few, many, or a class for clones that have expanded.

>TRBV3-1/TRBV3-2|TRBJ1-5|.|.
CASSPGGGFWPQHF
TGTGCCAGCAGCCCCGGGGGAGGGTTCTGGCCCCAGCATTTT
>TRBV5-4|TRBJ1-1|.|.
CASSGIQGTAWVNTEAFF
TGTGCCAGCAGCGGCATACAGGGCACGGCATGGGTGAACACTGAAGCTTTCTTT
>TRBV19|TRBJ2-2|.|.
CASSVRDTGELFF
TGTGCCAGTAGTGTTAGAGACACCGGGGAGCTGTTTTTT
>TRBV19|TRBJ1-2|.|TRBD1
CASSIEGWAGGRNYGYTF
TGTGCCAGTAGTATAGAGGGCTGGGCAGGGGGAAGAAACTATGGCTACACCTTC
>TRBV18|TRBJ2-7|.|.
CASSPQRASSSYEQYF
TGTGCCAGCTCACCACAACGAGCGTCGAGCTCCTACGAGCAGTACTTC
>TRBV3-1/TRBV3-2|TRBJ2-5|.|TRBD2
CASSYKRGKLQETQYF
TGTGCCAGCAGCTACAAGCGGGGGAAGCTTCAAGAGACCCAGTACTTC
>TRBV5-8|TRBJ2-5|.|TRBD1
CASGRQGSIRETQYF
TGTGCCAGCGGAAGACAGGGTAGTATTCGAGAGACCCAGTACTTC
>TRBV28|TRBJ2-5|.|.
CASCVTVGGQGAQYF
TGTGCCAGCTGCGTTACGGTCGGTGGCCAAGGAGCCCAGTACTTC
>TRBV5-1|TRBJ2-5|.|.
CASSPGQPRETQYF
TGCGCCAGCAGCCCCGGACAGCCCCGGGAGACCCAGTACTTC
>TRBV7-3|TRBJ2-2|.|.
CASSFLPSSATGELFF
TGTGCCAGCAGCTTTTTGCCTAGCAGCGCCACCGGGGAGCTGTTTTTT
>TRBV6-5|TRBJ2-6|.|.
CASSYGGFGANVLTF
TGTGCCAGCAGTTACGGGGGCTTTGGGGCCAACGTCCTGACTTTC
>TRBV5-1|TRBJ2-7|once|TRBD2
CASSTWTSGEDHYEQYF
TGCGCCAGCAGCACCTGGACTAGCGGTGAAGACCACTACGAGCAGTACTTC
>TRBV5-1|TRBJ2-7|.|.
CASSLDGGLGEQYF
TGCGCCAGCAGCTTGGATGGAGGATTGGGCGAGCAGTACTTC
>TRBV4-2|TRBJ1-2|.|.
CASSQGGGKEGYTF
TGTGCCAGCAGCCAGGGCGGGGGGAAGGAGGGCTACACCTTC
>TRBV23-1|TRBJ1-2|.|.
CASSQRPEHYGYTF
TGCGCCAGCAGTCAGAGGCCAGAACACTATGGCTACACCTTC
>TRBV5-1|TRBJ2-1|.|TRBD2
CASSDGTSAASDEQFF
TGCGCCAGCAGCGACGGGACTAGCGCCGCCTCGGATGAGCAGTTCTTC
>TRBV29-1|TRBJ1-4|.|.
CSVLGTGGGKLFF
TGCAGCGTTTTAGGTACAGGCGGGGGAAAACTGTTTTTT
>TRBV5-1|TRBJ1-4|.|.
CASSFLSGGDHEKLFF
TGCGCCAGCAGCTTCCTATCCGGGGGAGATCATGAAAAACTGTTTTTT
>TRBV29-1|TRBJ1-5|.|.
CSVGSGNQPQHF
TGCAGCGTTGGGTCGGGGAATCAGCCCCAGCATTTT
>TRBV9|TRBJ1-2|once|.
CASSVGRGAWYGYTF
TGTGCCAGCAGTGTGGGCCGGGGGGCATGGTATGGCTACACCTTC
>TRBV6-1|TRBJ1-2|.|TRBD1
CASSEPRQGAPGGYTF
TGTGCCAGCAGTGAACCCCGGCAGGGGGCTCCCGGTGGCTACACCTTC